This T cell receptor beta chain was sequenced during a study of T cell repertoires in cytomegalovirus infection. Looking at the study overall: From public TCR beta signatures came an indication of both CMV infection and matching HLA type.

V gave up 5 bases and J gave up 5 bases, with 19 bases separating them. In germline, CDR1 is SGHTA, CDR2 FQGNSA. This CDR3 spans 16 amino acids. TCRdb passed the reads through MiXCR, listing each CDR3 protein once. The table has under 100,000 distinct CDR3 sequences, more than 3% seen once. The table lists this clonotype with many counts. The clonotype was recovered from a human donor in good health (CMV status not recorded). Some clones in this sample may be carry-over from other donors' samples. The chain links TRBV7-2 to TRBJ2-1, with a weak D call TRBD2 (6 bases). Specimen: PBMCs. The DNA for the CDR3 is TGTGCCAGCAGCAGAGGGAGGACACACACACACAATGAGCAGTTCTTC. Translating gives CASSRGRTHTHNEQFF.